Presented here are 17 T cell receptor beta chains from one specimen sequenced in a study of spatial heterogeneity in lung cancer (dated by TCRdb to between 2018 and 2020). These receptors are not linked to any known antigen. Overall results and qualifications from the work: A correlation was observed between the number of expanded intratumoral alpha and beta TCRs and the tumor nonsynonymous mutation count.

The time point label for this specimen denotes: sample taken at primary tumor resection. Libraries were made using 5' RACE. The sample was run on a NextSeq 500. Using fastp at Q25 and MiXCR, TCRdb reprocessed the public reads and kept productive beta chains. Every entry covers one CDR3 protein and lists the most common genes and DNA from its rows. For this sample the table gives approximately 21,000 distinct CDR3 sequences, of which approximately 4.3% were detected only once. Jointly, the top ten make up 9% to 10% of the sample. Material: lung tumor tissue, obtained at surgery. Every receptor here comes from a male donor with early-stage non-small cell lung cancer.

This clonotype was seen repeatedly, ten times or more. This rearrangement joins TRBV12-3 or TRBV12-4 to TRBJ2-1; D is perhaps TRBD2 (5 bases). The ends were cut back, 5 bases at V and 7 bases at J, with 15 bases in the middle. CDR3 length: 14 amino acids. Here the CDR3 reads CASSPGWSMNEQFF. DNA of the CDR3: TGTGCCAGCAGTCCGGGGTGGAGTATGAATGAGCAGTTCTTC.

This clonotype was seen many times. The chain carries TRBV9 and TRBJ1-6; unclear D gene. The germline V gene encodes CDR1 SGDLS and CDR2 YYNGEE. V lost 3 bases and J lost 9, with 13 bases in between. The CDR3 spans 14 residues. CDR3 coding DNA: TGTGCCAGCAGCGCTTACTCGGGCAGTTCACCCCTCCACTTT. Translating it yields CASSAYSGSSPLHF.

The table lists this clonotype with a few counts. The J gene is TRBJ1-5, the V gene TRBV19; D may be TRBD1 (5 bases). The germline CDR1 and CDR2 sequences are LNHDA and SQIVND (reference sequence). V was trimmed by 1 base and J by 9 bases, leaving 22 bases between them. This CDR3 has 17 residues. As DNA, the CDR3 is TGTGCCAGTAGTATAGCCCGGTGGGGGAACATAGGGGCGCCCCAGCATTTT. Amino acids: CASSIARWGNIGAPQHF.

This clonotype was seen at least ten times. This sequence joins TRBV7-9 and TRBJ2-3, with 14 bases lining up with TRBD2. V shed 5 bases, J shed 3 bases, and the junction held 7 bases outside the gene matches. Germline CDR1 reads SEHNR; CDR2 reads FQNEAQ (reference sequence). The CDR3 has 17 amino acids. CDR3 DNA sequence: TGTGCCAGCAGCCCCACCCGACTAGCGGGAGGGACAGATACGCAGTATTTT. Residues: CASSPTRLAGGTDTQYF.

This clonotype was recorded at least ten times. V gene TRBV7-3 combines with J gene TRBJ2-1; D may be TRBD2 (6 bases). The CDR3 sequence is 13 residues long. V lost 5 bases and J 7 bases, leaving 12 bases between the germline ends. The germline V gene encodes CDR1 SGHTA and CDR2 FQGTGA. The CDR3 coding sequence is TGTGCCAGCAGCCGGAACCTAGCGAATGAGCAGTTCTTC. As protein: CASSRNLANEQFF.

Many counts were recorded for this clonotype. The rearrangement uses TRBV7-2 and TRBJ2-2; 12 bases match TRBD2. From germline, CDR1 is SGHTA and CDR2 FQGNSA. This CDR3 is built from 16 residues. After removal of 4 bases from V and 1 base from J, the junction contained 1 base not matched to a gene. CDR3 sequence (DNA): TGTGCCAGCAGCTGGACTAGCGGGGTGAACACCGGGGAGCTGTTTTTT. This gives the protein CASSWTSGVNTGELFF.

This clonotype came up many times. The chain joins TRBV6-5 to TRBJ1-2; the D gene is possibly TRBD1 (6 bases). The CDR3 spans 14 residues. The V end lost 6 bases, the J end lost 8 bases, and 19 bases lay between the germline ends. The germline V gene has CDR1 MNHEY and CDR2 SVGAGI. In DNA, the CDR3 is TGTGCCAGCAGGTATCCGGGACAATTGTCCGGCTACACCTTC. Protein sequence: CASRYPGQLSGYTF.

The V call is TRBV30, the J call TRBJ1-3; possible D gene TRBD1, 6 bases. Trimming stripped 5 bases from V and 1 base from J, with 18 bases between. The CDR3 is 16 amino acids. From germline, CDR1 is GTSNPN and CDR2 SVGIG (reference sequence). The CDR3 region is CAWGEGGLPSGNTIYF. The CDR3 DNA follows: TGTGCCTGGGGCGAAGGGGGACTCCCGTCTGGAAACACCATATATTTT.

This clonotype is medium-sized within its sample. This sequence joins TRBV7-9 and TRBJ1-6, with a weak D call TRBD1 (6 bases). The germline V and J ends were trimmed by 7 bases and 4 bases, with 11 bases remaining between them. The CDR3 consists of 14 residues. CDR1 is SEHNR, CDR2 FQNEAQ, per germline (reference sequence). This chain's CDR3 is CASTAGAYNSPLHF. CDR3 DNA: TGTGCCAGCACCGCAGGGGCTTATAATTCACCCCTCCACTTT.

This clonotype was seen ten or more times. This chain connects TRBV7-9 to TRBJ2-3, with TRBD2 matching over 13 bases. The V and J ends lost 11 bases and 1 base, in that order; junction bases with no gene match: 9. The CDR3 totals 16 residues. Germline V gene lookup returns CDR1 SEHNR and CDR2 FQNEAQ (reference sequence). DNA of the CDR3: TGTGCCTCCCGGACTAGCGGGAGAAAGGGCACAGATACGCAGTATTTT. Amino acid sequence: CASRTSGRKGTDTQYF.

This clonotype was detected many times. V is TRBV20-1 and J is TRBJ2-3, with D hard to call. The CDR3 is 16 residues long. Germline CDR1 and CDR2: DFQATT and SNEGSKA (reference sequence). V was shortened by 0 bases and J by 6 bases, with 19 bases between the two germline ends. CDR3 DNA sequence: TGCAGTGCTAGAGACTTCGGTCTGTCATCTGGGGATACGCAGTATTTT. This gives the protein CSARDFGLSSGDTQYF.

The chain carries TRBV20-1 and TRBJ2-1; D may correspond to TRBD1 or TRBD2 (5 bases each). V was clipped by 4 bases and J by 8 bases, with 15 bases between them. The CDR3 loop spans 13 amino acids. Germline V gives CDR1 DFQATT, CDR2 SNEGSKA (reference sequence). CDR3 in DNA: TGCAGTGCTAATCGAGGGGATGAAGATGAGCAGTTCTTC. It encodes CSANRGDEDEQFF.

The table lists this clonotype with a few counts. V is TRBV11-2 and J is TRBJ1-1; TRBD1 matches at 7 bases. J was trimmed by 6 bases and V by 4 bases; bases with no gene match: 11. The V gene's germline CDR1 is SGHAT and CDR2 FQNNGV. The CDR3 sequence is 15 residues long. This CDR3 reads CASSSSQGWVAEAFF. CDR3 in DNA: TGTGCCAGCAGCTCCTCACAGGGGTGGGTTGCTGAAGCTTTCTTT.

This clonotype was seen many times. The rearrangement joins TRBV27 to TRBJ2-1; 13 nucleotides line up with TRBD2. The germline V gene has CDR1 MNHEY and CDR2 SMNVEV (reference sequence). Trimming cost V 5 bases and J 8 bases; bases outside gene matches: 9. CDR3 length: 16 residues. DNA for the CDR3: TGTGCCAGCAGTCAACTTCGGACTAGCGGGAGTCATGAGCAGTTCTTC. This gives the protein CASSQLRTSGSHEQFF.

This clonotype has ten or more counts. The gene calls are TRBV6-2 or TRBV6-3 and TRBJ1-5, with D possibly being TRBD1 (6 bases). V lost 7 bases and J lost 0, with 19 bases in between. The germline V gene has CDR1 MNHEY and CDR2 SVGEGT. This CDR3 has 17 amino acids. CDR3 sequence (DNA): TGTGCCAGCACCGTGATAGCGGACAGCTTTAGCAATCAGCCCCAGCATTTT. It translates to CASTVIADSFSNQPQHF.

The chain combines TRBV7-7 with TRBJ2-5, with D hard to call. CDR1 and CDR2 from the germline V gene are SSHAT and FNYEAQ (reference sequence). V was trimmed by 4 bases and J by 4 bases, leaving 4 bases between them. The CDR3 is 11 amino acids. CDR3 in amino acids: CASSSRETQYF. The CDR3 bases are TGTGCCAGCAGCTCAAGAGAGACCCAGTACTTC. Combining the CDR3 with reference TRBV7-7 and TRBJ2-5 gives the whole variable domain GAGVSQSPRYKVTKRGQDVTLRCDPISSHATLYWYQQALGQGPEFLTYFNYEAQPDKSGLPSDRFSAERPEGSISTLTIQRTEQRDSAMYRCASSSRETQYFGPGTRLLVL.

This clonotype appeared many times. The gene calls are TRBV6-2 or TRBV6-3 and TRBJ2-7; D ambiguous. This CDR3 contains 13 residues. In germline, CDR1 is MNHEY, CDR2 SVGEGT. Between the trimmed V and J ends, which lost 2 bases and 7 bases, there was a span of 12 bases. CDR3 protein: CASSYGVNWEQYF. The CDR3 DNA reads TGTGCCAGCAGTTACGGCGTGAATTGGGAGCAGTACTTC.